The next 5 T cell receptor beta chains were all read from a single sample in a study of T cells in localized non-small cell lung cancer. Here immunoSEQ multiplex PCR was the method, and the copy in TCRdb shows in-frame clones only, minus some. The sample contains about a thousand clones, about 18% of which appear only once. The material was normal lung tissue next to the tumor, obtained before any cancer treatment. The source is a woman aged 35 to 75 with stage II lung adenocarcinoma.

This clone has more than one count but fewer than ten. The V gene is TRBV1, the J gene TRBJ1-2. TRBV1 is a pseudogene segment. This CDR3 has 15 residues. The chain's CDR3 is CASSQDPADPYGYTF. As DNA, the CDR3 is TGCGCCAGCAGCCAAGATCCGGCAGACCCTTATGGCTACACCTTC.

This clone was seen a few times. The chain couples TRBV18 to TRBJ1-1; possibly TRBD1 for D (5 bases). The germline V gene has CDR1 KGHSH and CDR2 LQKENI. The CDR3 consists of 13 residues. Trimming removed 6 bases at V and 1 base at J, with 9 bases between. In DNA form, the CDR3 reads TGTGCCAGCTCGTTTCAGGGGAACACTGAAGCTTTCTTT. As protein: CASSFQGNTEAFF.

This clone is termed large. CDR3 sequence: CASSYEGTSGRAANEQFF. Written as DNA, the CDR3 is TGTGCCAGCAGTTACGAGGGGACTAGCGGGAGGGCTGCCAATGAGCAGTTCTTC. The J gene is TRBJ2-1, the V gene TRBV6-8; 16 nucleotides agree with TRBD2. Looked up from germline, CDR1 is MNHGY and CDR2 is SAAAGT. This CDR3 comprises 18 residues. V shed 2 bases, J shed 6 bases, and the junction held 7 bases outside the gene matches.

This clone was recorded a few times. V usage is TRBV1 and J usage is TRBJ2-1; the table's D call of TRBD2 was not tested on the DNA. TRBV1 counts as a pseudogene. The length of the CDR3 is 17 residues. The CDR3 region is CASSQDFPSGGNNEQFF. CDR3 nucleotides: TGCGCCAGCAGCCAAGACTTCCCGAGCGGGGGCAACAATGAGCAGTTCTTC.

This clone was seen only a few times. The V gene is TRBV6-8, the J gene TRBJ2-3; 8 bases are a match to TRBD1. Germline-derived CDR1 and CDR2 are MNHGY and SAAAGT. The CDR3 has 16 amino acids. The junction had 9 bases not matched to a gene; V was cut back by 5 bases and J by 2 bases. The CDR3 DNA is TGTGCCAGCAGTCGAATCGTCCAGGGGGCCACAGATACGCAGTATTTT. It codes for CASSRIVQGATDTQYF.